The 20 T cell receptor beta chains presented below share a single source sample, sequenced in a study of B cell selection in AIRE deficiency. The protocol was immunoSEQ multiplex PCR, while the TCRdb copy is restricted to in-frame clones and leaves out a portion. In the table there are around 5,300 clones, around 87% of which are singletons. Regulatory T cells were sorted as CD4+CD25hiCD127low/negative cells. Sequenced sample: Tregs sorted from PBMCs. The receptors shown here come from a human donor with AIRE deficiency.

The chain is built from TRBV7-2 and TRBJ1-1; no reliable D call. The CDR3 loop spans 13 amino acids. Between the trimmed V and J ends, which lost 1 base and 4 bases, there was a span of 7 bases. The V gene's germline CDR1 is SGHTA and CDR2 FQGNSA. The CDR3 loop reads CASSLGRFTEAFF. The CDR3 DNA follows: TGTGCCAGCAGCTTAGGTCGTTTCACTGAAGCTTTCTTT.

The chain has TRBV6-5 and TRBJ1-4; D is ambiguous. This CDR3 is built from 12 residues. From germline, CDR1 is MNHEY and CDR2 SVGAGI. The V end was cut by 6 bases, the J end by 8 bases, with 10 bases between. CDR3 residues: CASSPRGEKLFF. Written as DNA, the CDR3 is TGTGCCAGCAGCCCTAGAGGCGAAAAACTGTTTTTT.

This sequence joins TRBV5-1 and TRBJ1-1; D is possibly TRBD1 (6 bases). The V end lost 4 bases, the J end lost 4 bases, and 17 bases lay between the germline ends. Looked up from germline, CDR1 is SGHRS and CDR2 is YFSETQ. There are 15 residues in the CDR3. The CDR3 protein is CASSTKNRESTEAFF. DNA for the CDR3: TGCGCCAGCAGCACGAAAAACAGGGAATCCACTGAAGCTTTCTTT.

This clone turned up a few times. CDR3 loop: CASSLDNTGELFF. The CDR3 DNA follows: TGTGCCAGCAGCTTGGACAACACCGGGGAGCTGTTTTTT. This chain connects TRBV5-4 to TRBJ2-2, with no clear D. Germline-derived CDR1 and CDR2 are SGHNT and YYREEE (reference sequence). The V end was cut by 0 bases, the J end by 2 bases, with 2 bases between. CDR3 length equals 13 residues.

V usage is TRBV4-3 and J usage is TRBJ1-3, with no clear D. Germline V CDR1 and CDR2: LGHNA, YSLEER. The germline V and J ends were trimmed by 0 bases and 0 bases, with 6 bases remaining between them. This CDR3 has 15 amino acids. This CDR3 reads CASSQDMHSGNTIYF. The CDR3 region has the DNA TGCGCCAGCAGCCAAGATATGCACTCTGGAAACACCATATATTTT.

V gene TRBV5-1 combines with J gene TRBJ2-7; a possible D gene is TRBD2 (6 bases). V was clipped by 0 bases and J by 3 bases, with 16 bases between them. This CDR3 spans 16 amino acids. Germline-derived CDR1 and CDR2 are SGHRS and YFSETQ. CDR3 loop: CASSLETDGLLYEQYF. In DNA, the CDR3 is TGCGCCAGCAGCTTGGAGACGGATGGACTACTCTACGAGCAGTACTTC.

The rearrangement joins TRBV7-9 to TRBJ2-3, with D unclear. Germline CDR1 is SEHNR and CDR2 is FQNEAQ (reference sequence). This CDR3 comprises 14 residues. The V gene lost 1 base and the J gene lost 9 bases, with 14 bases spanning the gap. For the CDR3, the DNA is TGTGCCAGCAGCTTAGGTGGCCTGCAGGACACGCAGTATTTT. Its protein is CASSLGGLQDTQYF. Full variable domain (missing parts from reference TRBV7-9 and TRBJ2-3): DTGVSQNPRHKITKRGQNVTFRCDPISEHNRLYWYRQTLGQGPEFLTYFQNEAQLEKSRLLSDRFSAERPKGSFSTLEIQRTEQGDSAMYLCASSLGGLQDTQYFGPGTRLTVL.

The gene calls are TRBV7-2 and TRBJ2-1; D not resolved. In germline, CDR1 is SGHTA, CDR2 FQGNSA. The CDR3 length is 13 residues. The V end lost 0 bases, the J end lost 7 bases, and 7 bases lay between the germline ends. The CDR3 DNA reads TGTGCCAGCAGCTTAGCGCTCCGGAATGAGCAGTTCTTC. Translation: CASSLALRNEQFF.

CDR3 in DNA: TGTGCCAGCAGCTTAGACAGGGGCACTGAAGCTTTCTTT. The encoded protein is CASSLDRGTEAFF. This chain connects TRBV7-9 to TRBJ1-1; 7 nucleotides agree with TRBD1. The length of the CDR3 is 13 residues. The V gene end was trimmed by 1 base and the J gene end by 4 bases; junction bases not matched to a gene: 0. Germline V gene lookup returns CDR1 SEHNR and CDR2 FQNEAQ (reference sequence).

This chain uses TRBV9 with TRBJ2-1; 8 nucleotides line up with TRBD2. V lost 0 bases, J lost 3 bases, and 2 bases stayed unmatched. The germline gives CDR1 SGDLS, CDR2 YYNGEE. The CDR3 is 15 amino acids. CDR3 in amino acids: CASSVEGTSYNEQFF. CDR3 DNA sequence: TGTGCCAGCAGCGTAGAAGGGACTAGCTACAATGAGCAGTTCTTC. The variable domain in full, completed from reference TRBV9 and TRBJ2-1, reads DSGVTQTPKHLITATGQRVTLRCSPRSGDLSVYWYQQSLDQGLQFLIQYYNGEERAKGNILERFSAQQFPDLHSELNLSSLELGDSALYFCASSVEGTSYNEQFFGPGTRLTVL.

The chain recombines TRBV2 with TRBJ2-7; 7 positions agree with TRBD1. This CDR3 has 14 residues. CDR1 SNHLY and CDR2 FYNNEI come from the germline V gene. The V segment lost 7 bases and the J segment 2 bases; nucleotides outside the gene matches: 8. CDR3: CASTRGGLPYEQYF. The CDR3 DNA is TGTGCCAGCACCCGAGGGGGCTTACCCTACGAGCAGTACTTC. Based on the CDR3 plus reference TRBV2 and TRBJ2-7, the full variable domain is EPEVTQTPSHQVTQMGQEVILRCVPISNHLYFYWYRQILGQKVEFLVSFYNNEISEKSEIFDDQFSVERPDGSNFTLKIRSTKLEDSAMYFCASTRGGLPYEQYFGPGTRLTVT.

The chain has TRBV9 and TRBJ2-2; D perhaps matches TRBD2 (5 bases). The V and J ends lost 0 bases and 2 bases respectively, with 8 bases between them. CDR3 length equals 15 residues. CDR1 is SGDLS and CDR2 is YYNGEE in the germline V gene. For the CDR3, the DNA is TGTGCCAGCAGCGTAGTAGGAGGAAACACCGGGGAGCTGTTTTTT. The encoded protein is CASSVVGGNTGELFF.

The chain employs TRBV5-1 and TRBJ1-4; D possibly corresponds to TRBD1 (6 bases). Germline CDR1 and CDR2: SGHRS and YFSETQ. V was clipped by 0 bases and J by 1 base, with 13 bases between them. The CDR3 has 17 residues. This CDR3 reads CASSLVGGSETNEKLFF. The CDR3 DNA is TGCGCCAGCAGCTTGGTTGGGGGCTCTGAAACTAATGAAAAACTGTTTTTT.

This chain joins TRBV19 and TRBJ2-1, with a tentative D call TRBD1 (6 bases). Deletions cut 10 bases from V and 3 bases from J, with 22 bases between. The CDR3 totals 16 residues. Germline V gene data show CDR1 as LNHDA and CDR2 as SQIVND (reference sequence). CDR3: CATLSFGGVGYNEQFF. The CDR3 DNA follows: TGTGCCACCCTATCCTTTGGGGGCGTTGGCTACAATGAGCAGTTCTTC.

This chain uses TRBV4-3 with TRBJ2-3; 8 nucleotides line up with TRBD2. The V gene end was trimmed by 8 bases and the J gene end by 4 bases; junction bases not matched to a gene: 8. This CDR3 is built from 14 residues. CDR1 is LGHNA, CDR2 YSLEER, per germline. In DNA, the CDR3 is TGCGCCAGCGGAGCGGGAGTAGGTGCAGATACGCAGTATTTT. Its translation is CASGAGVGADTQYF.

The rearrangement joins TRBV14 to TRBJ2-3, with a possible D match to TRBD2 (6 bases). V was trimmed by 1 base and J by 1 base, leaving 15 bases between them. Germline V CDR1 and CDR2: SGHDN, FVKESK. This CDR3 comprises 17 residues. The CDR3 DNA follows: TGTGCCAGCAGCCAAGGGGTCAAGGGACTTGGCACAGATACGCAGTATTTT. It specifies CASSQGVKGLGTDTQYF.

This clone was counted once. This chain joins TRBV12-2 and TRBJ2-1; the D call in the table, TRBD2, was not verified against the DNA. TRBV12-2 is designated a pseudogene. The CDR3 consists of 16 residues. The CDR3 reads CASRLALERGGRWQFF. The DNA of the CDR3 is TGTGCAAGTCGCTTAGCGCTGGAGCGGGGGGGCCGGTGGCAGTTCTTC.

The V call is TRBV18, the J call TRBJ2-6; D might be TRBD1 or TRBD2, each matching 6 bases. Germline V CDR1 and CDR2: KGHSH, LQKENI. Deletions cut 5 bases from V and 4 bases from J, with 12 bases between. This CDR3 comprises 15 residues. The CDR3 reads CASSRGALGANVLTF. The CDR3 DNA follows: TGTGCCAGCTCAAGGGGGGCATTGGGGGCCAACGTCCTGACTTTC.

This clone was seen more than once but under ten times. The V gene is TRBV28, the J gene TRBJ1-5, with D perhaps TRBD1 (6 bases). Germline V lookup: CDR1 MDHEN, CDR2 SYDVKM. V was pared by 2 bases and J by 4 bases, with 12 bases between. The CDR3 contains 15 residues. CDR3 nucleotides: TGTGCCAGCAGTTTAATAGGGGGGGGTAATCAGCCCCAGCATTTT. Translating gives CASSLIGGGNQPQHF.

This clone was detected only a few times. This chain links TRBV19 with TRBJ1-1; TRBD1 is a possible D gene (6 bases). CDR1 and CDR2 from the germline V gene are LNHDA and SQIVND (reference sequence). The V end lost 7 bases, the J end lost 4 bases, and 13 bases lay between the germline ends. The CDR3 length is 13 residues. The CDR3: CASIGRGATEAFF. The CDR3 nucleotides are TGTGCCAGTATCGGCAGGGGAGCCACTGAAGCTTTCTTT.